A single sample gave rise to the 20 T cell receptor beta chains below, sequenced in a study of blood T cell repertoires in COVID-19. TCRdb keeps only in-frame clones here, not all; method: immunoSEQ multiplex PCR. The table shows about 99,000 clones, with 80% to 90% occurring only once. Sample: peripheral blood. The receptors originated from a human donor in a cohort sampled during active COVID-19.

This rearrangement joins TRBV4-3 to TRBJ2-3; the D is unclear. The CDR3 totals 16 residues. Germline V gene sequence: CDR1 LGHNA, CDR2 YSLEER. Trimming left V 1 base short and J 5 bases short, with 16 bases between. This chain's CDR3 is CASSQARVGLRDTQYF. DNA for the CDR3: TGCGCCAGCAGCCAAGCACGGGTGGGTTTACGAGATACGCAGTATTTT.

The J gene is TRBJ2-5, the V gene TRBV5-1, with 8 bases that match TRBD1. From germline, CDR1 is SGHRS and CDR2 YFSETQ. The CDR3 sequence is 15 residues long. V lost 0 bases, J lost 2 bases, and 3 bases stayed unmatched. The CDR3 nucleotides read TGCGCCAGCAGCTTGGTTCAGGGGGCACAAGAGACCCAGTACTTC. Its protein product is CASSLVQGAQETQYF.

The chain uses TRBV7-9 and TRBJ1-3; TRBD1 agrees at 9 bases. In germline, CDR1 is SEHNR, CDR2 FQNEAQ (reference sequence). Trimming took 3 bases from V and 4 from J; bases not matched to a gene: 4. CDR3 length equals 15 residues. CDR3 region: CASSLDRGAGNTIYF. In nucleotides, the CDR3 is TGTGCCAGCAGCTTGGACAGGGGAGCGGGAAACACCATATATTTT.

The V gene is TRBV5-1, the J gene TRBJ2-1; 14 bases map to TRBD2. Trimming took 0 bases from V and 8 from J; bases not matched to a gene: 10. CDR3 size: 18 residues. The germline V gene has CDR1 SGHRS and CDR2 YFSETQ. The CDR3 DNA reads TGCGCCAGCAGCTTGGTTGGGGGGACTAGCGGGAGAAGCGATGAGCAGTTCTTC. This sequence encodes CASSLVGGTSGRSDEQFF.

The V and J genes are TRBV5-1 and TRBJ2-1, with 9 bases matching TRBD2. In germline, CDR1 is SGHRS, CDR2 YFSETQ. The CDR3 covers 14 residues. V trimming: 5 bases; J trimming: 8 bases; junction bases outside the gene matches: 8. CDR3 amino acids: CASRRLAARDEQFF. The DNA for the CDR3 is TGCGCCAGCAGAAGACTAGCGGCTAGGGATGAGCAGTTCTTC.

The rearrangement uses TRBV2 and TRBJ2-1; D is unclear. CDR1 and CDR2 (germline): SNHLY, FYNNEI. The CDR3 runs to 15 residues. V was pared by 1 base and J by 7 bases, with 14 bases between. CDR3 residues: CASSEELFRVNEQFF. The CDR3 bases are TGTGCCAGCAGTGAAGAGTTATTCCGAGTAAATGAGCAGTTCTTC.

The CDR3 spells CASSTQVSNNSPLHF. As DNA, the CDR3 is TGTGCCAGCAGTACCCAGGTGTCAAATAATTCACCCCTCCACTTT. The genes are TRBV4-2 and TRBJ1-6; D not resolved. The CDR3 runs 15 residues. CDR1 is LGHNA, CDR2 YNFKEQ, per germline. The V end lost 6 bases, the J end lost 5 bases, and 14 bases lay between the germline ends.

This clone was counted a single time. The V call is TRBV9, the J call TRBJ2-1, with a possible D match to TRBD2 (5 bases). V was pared by 0 bases and J by 2 bases, with 15 bases between. CDR1 SGDLS and CDR2 YYNGEE come from the germline V gene. CDR3 length: 17 amino acids. The CDR3: CASSVVSGVSAYNEQFF. CDR3 in DNA: TGTGCCAGCAGCGTAGTATCCGGTGTTAGCGCCTACAATGAGCAGTTCTTC.

This chain joins TRBV5-6 and TRBJ1-5, with TRBD1 identical over 12 bases. The germline V gene encodes CDR1 SGHDT and CDR2 YYEEEE. V was pared by 2 bases and J by 6 bases, with 3 bases of the junction left unmatched. This CDR3 region has 15 residues. The chain's CDR3 is CASSFGTGGAQPQHF. The CDR3 DNA sequence: TGTGCCAGCAGCTTCGGGACAGGGGGCGCTCAGCCCCAGCATTTT.

In this sample, this clone turned up a few times. The chain carries TRBV5-5 and TRBJ1-2; 8 nucleotides match TRBD1. V dropped 4 bases and J dropped 2; count of bases not matched to a gene: 7. CDR1 SGHKS and CDR2 YYEKEE come from the germline V gene (reference sequence). CDR3 length: 15 residues. CDR3 in DNA: TGTGCCAGCAGCATTTCGACAGGGGTGAACTATGGCTACACCTTC. Translation gives CASSISTGVNYGYTF. The full variable domain, rest sourced from reference TRBV5-5 and TRBJ1-2, is DAGVTQSPTHLIKTRGQQVTLRCSPISGHKSVSWYQQVLGQGPQFIFQYYEKEERGRGNFPDRFSARQFPNYSSELNVNALLLGDSALYLCASSISTGVNYGYTFGSGTRLTVV.

This chain connects TRBV7-9 to TRBJ2-5, with D possibly TRBD2 on 6 matching bases. Germline V gene data show CDR1 as SEHNR and CDR2 as FQNEAQ (reference sequence). The germline V and J ends were trimmed by 3 bases and 7 bases, with 12 bases remaining between them. CDR3 length: 13 residues. CDR3 sequence: CASSLFGGSTQYF. CDR3 nucleotides: TGTGCCAGCAGCTTGTTTGGGGGGTCGACCCAGTACTTC.

CDR3 protein: CASTRDRGGTNTQYF. The CDR3 DNA reads TGTGCCAGCACAAGGGACAGGGGGGGCACGAATACGCAGTATTTT. J is TRBJ2-3 and V is TRBV6-5; TRBD1 aligns across 11 bases. Germline loops: CDR1 MNHEY, CDR2 SVGAGI. V dropped 7 bases and J dropped 7; count of bases not matched to a gene: 10. The CDR3 covers 15 residues.

This clone was seen only a few times. The genes are TRBV19 and TRBJ1-1; D possibly corresponds to TRBD1 (5 bases). Between the trimmed V and J ends, which lost 5 bases and 4 bases, there was a span of 14 bases. Germline CDR1 is LNHDA and CDR2 is SQIVND (reference sequence). This CDR3 is built from 14 residues. CDR3 coding DNA: TGTGCCAGTAGTGTCGGAAGGGGAAGCACTGAAGCTTTCTTT. Amino acid sequence: CASSVGRGSTEAFF.

The chain uses TRBV30 and TRBJ2-1, with D perhaps given as TRBD1 or TRBD2 (6 bases each). Germline V gene lookup returns CDR1 GTSNPN and CDR2 SVGIG (reference sequence). CDR3 length: 11 amino acids. V lost 5 bases, J lost 9 bases, and 11 bases lay in between. The CDR3 region is CAWGGLGEQFF. The CDR3 DNA reads TGTGCCTGGGGGGGGCTTGGTGAGCAGTTCTTC.

J is TRBJ2-7 and V is TRBV5-3, with 7 bases that match TRBD1. TRBV5-3 is known as an ORF, though its function is uncertain. The CDR3 totals 10 residues. CDR3 nucleotides: TGTTACCCCAGGGGGTGGGAGCAGTACTTC. It encodes CYPRGWEQYF.

The genes are TRBV10-1 and TRBJ2-3; a possible D gene is TRBD2 (5 bases). The germline gives CDR1 WNHNN, CDR2 SYGVQD (reference sequence). V lost 4 bases and J 4 bases, leaving 12 bases between the germline ends. This CDR3 contains 14 residues. For the CDR3, the DNA is TGCGCCAGCAGTGTAGGGTGGGGAGCAGATACGCAGTATTTT. It is translated as CASSVGWGADTQYF.

J is TRBJ2-6 and V is TRBV28; no clear D. Germline-derived CDR1 and CDR2 are MDHEN and SYDVKM. The CDR3 covers 14 residues. V lost 6 bases and J 1 base, leaving 7 bases between the germline ends. The CDR3 nucleotides are TGTGCCAGCAGGACGACTTCTGGGGCCAACGTCCTGACTTTC. Translation gives CASRTTSGANVLTF.

This clone was observed a single time. The V and J genes are TRBV15 and TRBJ2-1, with D uncertain. Germline CDR1 is LNHNV and CDR2 is YYDKDF (reference sequence). With 0 bases removed from V and 8 bases from J, the gap between germline ends came to 8 bases. The CDR3 runs 13 residues. The DNA of the CDR3 is TGTGCCACCAGCAGAGATCAGGCCTATGAGCAGTTCTTC. Translation: CATSRDQAYEQFF. Full variable domain (missing parts from reference TRBV15 and TRBJ2-1): DAMVIQNPRYQVTQFGKPVTLSCSQTLNHNVMYWYQQKSSQAPKLLFHYYDKDFNNEADTPDNFQSRRPNTSFCFLDIRSPGLGDTAMYLCATSRDQAYEQFFGPGTRLTVL.

This clone was observed once. The chain employs TRBV4-2 and TRBJ2-7; the match to TRBD2 covers 10 bases. The junction had 3 bases not matched to a gene; V was cut back by 2 bases and J by 2 bases. The CDR3 is made up of 15 amino acids. Germline CDR1 and CDR2: LGHNA and YNFKEQ. The CDR3 nucleotides are TGTGCCAGCAGCCAACAAGCGGGAGGGACCTACGAGCAGTACTTC. Its protein product is CASSQQAGGTYEQYF.

The chain employs TRBV4-2 and TRBJ2-3; 8 bases align to TRBD2. Per germline, CDR1 LGHNA and CDR2 YNFKEQ. This CDR3 is built from 16 residues. V gave up 8 bases and J gave up 4 bases; unmatched junction bases: 14. In DNA form, the CDR3 reads TGTGCCAGCGTACCGGGGAGCGGGAGTAGCGCAGATACGCAGTATTTT. It specifies CASVPGSGSSADTQYF.